These T cell receptor beta chains were read from a single sample in a study of cytomegalovirus exposure and HLA in healthy donors. Only in-frame clones appear in the TCRdb table, and some are missing; sequencing was by immunoSEQ multiplex PCR. The repertoire has tens of thousands of clones, 75% to 85% of them found once; the top ten carry roughly half. Sequenced: PBMCs. Every receptor here comes from a man aged 50 to 59 in good health and CMV-seropositive. Each CDR3 is given with its conserved first and last residue. D genes are given only for firm matches. Clone size is given for some rows only: seen once, a few or many times, or a class if the clone is expanded.

>TRBJ2-2|TRBD1|.|TRBV7-3
CASRSQGLTGELFF
TGTGCCAGCAGATCACAGGGGCTCACCGGGGAGCTGTTTTTT
>TRBJ2-7|TRBD2|.|TRBV28
CASSFAVLAGSEQYF
TGTGCCAGCAGTTTTGCCGTACTAGCGGGAAGCGAGCAGTACTTC
>TRBJ2-1|TRBD2|.|TRBV27
CAGSGPGTSGKGYNEQFF
TGTGCCGGCAGTGGACCAGGGACTAGCGGGAAGGGCTACAATGAGCAGTTCTTC
>TRBJ2-4|TRBD1|few|TRBV2
CASRRTGGADIQYF
TGTGCCAGCAGACGGACAGGGGGCGCGGACATTCAGTACTTC
>TRBJ2-7|TRBD1|few|TRBV30
CAWSVTGDGEQYF
TGTGCCTGGAGTGTAACAGGGGACGGCGAGCAGTACTTC
>TRBJ2-1|TRBD2|.|TRBV4-2
CASSQLTGTSGVHEQFF
TGTGCCAGCAGCCAACTTACCGGGACTAGCGGGGTCCATGAGCAGTTCTTC
>TRBJ2-2|TRBD1|.|TRBV6-7
CASIDMGTVTGELFF
TGTGCCAGCATTGACATGGGGACAGTTACCGGGGAGCTGTTTTTT
>TRBJ2-7|.|.|TRBV5-1
CASSLGQGLTYEQYF
TGCGCCAGCAGCTTGGGGCAGGGTCTAACCTACGAGCAGTACTTC
>TRBJ1-1|TRBD1|.|TRBV5-1
CASSPQGADTEAFF
TGCGCCAGCAGCCCCCAGGGGGCCGACACTGAAGCTTTCTTT
>TRBJ2-4|.|.|TRBV6-6
CASRHQGAKNIQYF
TGTGCCAGCAGGCATCAGGGGGCCAAAAACATTCAGTACTTC
>TRBJ2-1|TRBD2|.|TRBV2
CASSVGSSGSYNEQFF
TGTGCCAGCAGTGTTGGGTCTAGCGGGAGCTACAATGAGCAGTTCTTC
>TRBJ2-1|TRBD2|.|TRBV27
CASSSAGAEQFF
TGTGCCAGCAGTTCCGCGGGAGCCGAGCAGTTCTTC
>TRBJ2-1|TRBD2|.|TRBV7-2
CASSLRREGLDEQFF
TGTGCCAGCAGCTTAAGGCGGGAGGGCCTCGATGAGCAGTTCTTC
>TRBJ2-6|.|.|TRBV6-5
CASSYSQRAGANVLTF
TGTGCCAGCAGTTACTCGCAGAGGGCTGGGGCCAACGTCCTGACTTTC
>TRBJ1-1|.|.|TRBV6-5
CASKGPNTEAFF
TGTGCCAGCAAGGGGCCGAACACTGAAGCTTTCTTT
>TRBJ1-3|TRBD1|.|TRBV11-2
CASSLDRTGVGNTIYF
TGTGCCAGCAGCTTAGATCGGACAGGGGTTGGAAACACCATATATTTT
>TRBJ1-3|TRBD1|.|TRBV11-1
CASTLDRSSGNTIYF
TGTGCCAGCACCCTGGACAGGTCCTCTGGAAACACCATATATTTT
>TRBJ2-4|TRBD1|.|TRBV18
CASSPGQGKNIQYF
TGTGCCAGCTCACCCGGACAGGGAAAAAACATTCAGTACTTC
>TRBJ2-3|TRBD2|.|TRBV7-2
CASSFALAGGPGDTQYF
TGTGCCAGCAGCTTCGCCCTAGCGGGGGGGCCCGGAGATACGCAGTATTTT
>TRBJ2-7|TRBD1|.|TRBV5-1
CASSPGSGQGIDEQYF
TGCGCCAGCAGCCCCGGCTCGGGACAGGGAATAGACGAGCAGTACTTC
>TRBJ2-7|.|.|TRBV30
CAWSPSSYEQYF
TGTGCCTGGAGTCCCTCCTCCTACGAGCAGTACTTC
>TRBJ2-3|.|.|TRBV27
CASTPITGYTQYF
TGTGCCAGCACCCCGATTACAGGGTATACGCAGTATTTT
>TRBJ2-7|TRBD2|.|TRBV7-9
CASTSGTIAGEQYF
TGTGCCAGCACCTCCGGGACTATAGCTGGCGAGCAGTACTTC
>TRBJ2-7|.|.|TRBV6-5
CASGKRDTILREQYF
TGTGCCAGCGGGAAACGGGACACCATTTTGCGCGAGCAGTACTTC
>TRBJ1-2|.|once|TRBV6-5
CASSFEGSYGYTF
TGTGCCAGCAGTTTCGAGGGTAGCTATGGCTACACCTTC
>TRBJ2-7|TRBD2|.|TRBV30
CAAGLAETYEQYF
TGTGCTGCGGGACTAGCGGAGACCTACGAGCAGTACTTC
>TRBJ2-3|TRBD2|.|TRBV10-3
CATRLAGGYSTDTQYF
TGTGCCACCCGACTAGCGGGGGGTTATAGCACAGATACGCAGTATTTT
>TRBJ2-1|.|.|TRBV29-1
CSKRGGTNEQFF
TGCAGCAAAAGAGGGGGTACTAATGAGCAGTTCTTC
>TRBJ2-7|.|once|TRBV5-6
CASSLRSWSSYEQYF
TGTGCCAGCAGCTTGAGGTCTTGGAGCTCCTACGAGCAGTACTTC
>TRBJ2-7|TRBD1|.|TRBV19
CASKGQGADEQYF
TGTGCCAGTAAGGGACAGGGGGCGGACGAGCAGTACTTC
>TRBJ1-2|.|.|TRBV5-1
CASSLAGESRANYGYTF
TGCGCCAGCAGCTTGGCCGGGGAGAGCAGAGCTAACTATGGCTACACCTTC
>TRBJ2-5|TRBD1|once|TRBV27
CASGSIHTGDQETQYF
TGTGCCAGCGGATCAATACACACAGGGGACCAAGAGACCCAGTACTTC
>TRBJ1-4|.|.|TRBV2
CAIHRDTATNEKLFF
TGTGCCATCCACCGGGACACCGCAACTAATGAAAAACTGTTTTTT
>TRBJ1-1|.|.|TRBV30
CDWSRPPGTEDFF
TGTGACTGGAGTCGTCCACCTGGGACTGAAGATTTCTTT
>TRBJ2-2|TRBD1|.|TRBV2
CASSPLDRRPNTGELFF
TGTGCCAGCAGTCCCCTGGACAGGCGCCCGAACACCGGGGAGCTGTTTTTT
>TRBJ1-5|TRBD1|.|TRBV2
CASLGQGVPQHF
TGTGCCAGTCTGGGACAGGGGGTGCCCCAGCATTTT
>TRBJ2-7|.|.|TRBV6-5
CASSGLSYEQYF
TGTGCCAGCAGCGGACTATCCTACGAGCAGTACTTC
>TRBJ2-7|.|.|TRBV27
CASTTPPLEQYF
TGTGCCAGCACCACACCCCCCCTGGAGCAGTACTTC
>TRBJ2-1|.|.|TRBV7-2
CASSPQGSVVEQFF
TGTGCCAGCAGCCCCCAGGGTTCGGTAGTTGAGCAGTTCTTC
>TRBJ2-1|TRBD2|.|TRBV10-3
CAISESVLAAAPSSYNEQFF
TGTGCCATCAGTGAGTCTGTACTAGCGGCCGCCCCGAGCTCCTACAATGAGCAGTTCTTC
>TRBJ2-5|TRBD2|.|TRBV11-2
CASSLGSGSPETQYF
TGTGCCAGCAGCTTAGGTAGCGGGAGTCCCGAGACCCAGTACTTC
>TRBJ1-1|.|.|TRBV2
CASTLEQGEAFF
TGTGCCAGCACCCTGGAGCAGGGCGAAGCTTTCTTT
>TRBJ1-1|.|.|TRBV6-1
CASSERAGDGATEAFF
TGTGCCAGCAGTGAACGGGCAGGGGACGGAGCCACTGAAGCTTTCTTT
>TRBJ2-7|TRBD1|.|TRBV7-9
CASSSGQAVYEQYF
TGTGCCAGCAGCTCGGGACAGGCCGTCTACGAGCAGTACTTC
>TRBJ1-2|.|.|TRBV5-4
CASSGTDFYGYTF
TGTGCCAGCAGCGGAACCGACTTCTATGGCTACACCTTC
>TRBJ1-6|TRBD1|.|TRBV10-3
CAIRAVTGGNSPLHF
TGTGCCATCAGAGCCGTGACAGGGGGGAATTCACCCCTCCACTTT
>TRBJ2-7|.|once|TRBV27
CASSLLGAREQYF
TGTGCCAGCAGTTTACTTGGCGCCAGGGAGCAGTACTTC
>TRBJ1-5|TRBD1|.|TRBV2
CASNRQGHQPQHF
TGTGCCAGCAACAGACAGGGTCATCAGCCCCAGCATTTT
>TRBJ2-7|.|.|TRBV6-1
CASSEVVAYEQYF
TGTGCCAGCAGTGAAGTAGTCGCCTACGAGCAGTACTTC
>TRBJ2-3|.|.|TRBV29-1
CSVEGTEDTGSTDTQYF
TGCAGCGTTGAAGGTACAGAGGACACTGGAAGCACAGATACGCAGTATTTT
>TRBJ1-6|.|.|TRBV30
CASTLMGRGIRNSPLHF
TGTGCCTCTACGTTAATGGGTAGGGGAATTCGAAATTCACCCCTCCACTTT
>TRBJ2-1|TRBD1|.|TRBV27
CASRPGQGALYNEQFF
TGTGCCAGCAGACCTGGACAGGGGGCCCTCTACAATGAGCAGTTCTTC
>TRBJ2-5|TRBD1|.|TRBV19
CASRGRDRGGTQYF
TGTGCCAGTAGGGGCCGGGACAGGGGAGGGACCCAGTACTTC
>TRBJ1-4|.|.|TRBV4-2
CASSQDWEGEKLFF
TGTGCCAGCAGCCAAGATTGGGAGGGGGAAAAACTGTTTTTT
>TRBJ2-5|TRBD2|.|TRBV7-2
CASSVSGGQETQYF
TGTGCCAGCAGCGTTAGCGGGGGCCAAGAGACCCAGTACTTC
>TRBJ2-7|.|.|TRBV14
CASSQVPDYEQYF
TGTGCCAGCAGCCAAGTTCCAGACTACGAGCAGTACTTC
>TRBJ2-7|.|.|TRBV5-6
CASSLFDGTTREQYF
TGTGCCAGCAGCTTGTTTGACGGGACAACGCGAGAGCAGTACTTC
>TRBJ2-7|.|.|TRBV9
CASSSQGTSSYEQYF
TGTGCCAGCAGCTCGCAGGGGACAAGCTCCTACGAGCAGTACTTC